This T cell receptor (beta chain) was sequenced in a study of CD8+CD57+ T cells in acquired aplastic anemia. About the study: Sorted CD4+ and CD8+ cell DNA averaged 3.2 ug. Healthy donors yielded some 10 million CD4+ cell reads on average. Study results and caveats: The same twenty-nine CD8+ CDR3 sequences occurred in patients and in controls. Between patients and controls, CD8+ Simpson's diversity did not vary significantly.

Per germline, CDR1 SGHKS and CDR2 YYEKEE (reference sequence). The J segment lost 5 bases and the V segment lost 3 bases, leaving 6 bases of the junction unmatched. The CDR3 runs 14 residues. TCR beta VDJ and CDR3 were profiled, and genomic DNA was the template. One entry per CDR3 protein results from TCRdb running MiXCR on the reads. The profile shows 400,000 to 450,000 distinct CDR3 sequences, about 70% of them singletons. A note on this clonotype: Its antigen is unidentified.

Sequencing used sorted CD4+, CD8+, or CD8+CD57+ T cells (not recorded which) from PBMCs. The clonotype was recovered from a human donor in good health, serving as a control. The chain has TRBV5-5 and TRBJ2-7, with 9 bases identical to TRBD1. CDR3 sequence reads: CASSSGHRGHEQYF. In DNA form, the CDR3 reads TGTGCCAGCAGCTCCGGACACAGGGGGCACGAGCAGTACTTC.